The 25 T cell receptor beta chains below all came from one sample that was sequenced in a study of CD8 T cells in Susac syndrome. RNA, at about 0.5 to 1 ug, was reverse transcribed with random hexamers. Each CDR3 protein gets one entry after TCRdb re-called the immunoSEQ multiplex PCR reads with MiXCR. This sample yields about 130,000 distinct CDR3 sequences, of which around 94% are seen a single time; more than 0.075% belongs to the top ten. Sequences were obtained from CD4+ T cells from PBMCs. The origin of the receptors is a human donor in good health.

The rearrangement uses TRBV6-6 and TRBJ2-1, with 8 bases aligning to TRBD2. Looked up from germline, CDR1 is MNHNY and CDR2 is SVGAGI (reference sequence). The CDR3 has 15 amino acids. After removal of 4 bases from V and 5 bases from J, the junction contained 7 bases not matched to a gene. CDR3 protein: CASSSGLASDNEQFF. The CDR3 region has the DNA TGTGCCAGCAGTTCTGGACTAGCCTCGGACAATGAGCAGTTCTTC.

This chain connects TRBV2 to TRBJ1-2, with TRBD1 as a possible D gene (6 bases). V was trimmed by 5 bases and J by 1 base, leaving 14 bases between them. Per the germline V gene, CDR1 is SNHLY and CDR2 is FYNNEI. The CDR3 loop spans 15 amino acids. This CDR3 reads CASSRWDTYNYGYTF. The DNA of the CDR3 is TGTGCCAGCAGTCGGTGGGACACCTATAACTATGGCTACACCTTC.

CDR3: CSARQQYEQYF. CDR3 in DNA: TGCAGTGCTAGACAACAGTACGAGCAGTACTTC. This rearrangement joins TRBV20-1 to TRBJ2-7; D ambiguous. Germline CDR1 reads DFQATT; CDR2 reads SNEGSKA (reference sequence). V was shortened by 2 bases and J by 4 bases, with 6 bases between the two germline ends. This CDR3 has 11 amino acids.

Turning to this clonotype: An end of the junction does not agree with germline; a read error may underlie this. The chain employs TRBV3-1 and TRBJ1-5; D possibly corresponds to TRBD1 (5 bases). CDR1 LGHDT and CDR2 YNNKEL come from the germline V gene (reference sequence). The CDR3 runs to 13 residues. The CDR3 nucleotides read TGTGCCAGCAGTCAAGGGGAGGGTCAGCCCCAGCATTTT. It yields the protein CASSQGEGQPQHF.

J is TRBJ2-3 and V is TRBV29-1; 13 bases agree with TRBD2. The junction had 3 bases not matched to a gene; V was cut back by 4 bases and J by 2 bases. Germline V CDR1 and CDR2: SQVTM, ANQGSEA. The CDR3 extends over 15 amino acids. This CDR3 is CSVAGTSGNTDTQYF. CDR3 coding DNA: TGCAGCGTTGCCGGGACTAGCGGGAACACAGATACGCAGTATTTT.

The CDR3 coding sequence is TGTGCCAGCCACAGGGGGCATGGCGGGGAGCTGTTTTTT. This gives the protein CASHRGHGGELFF. The chain carries TRBV2 and TRBJ2-2, with TRBD1 identical over 9 bases. The CDR3 has 13 residues. Unmatched junction bases numbered 5, after V lost 8 bases and J lost 7 bases. CDR1 SNHLY and CDR2 FYNNEI come from the germline V gene.

The genes are TRBV20-1 and TRBJ2-5, with TRBD1 as a possible D gene (5 bases). V dropped 3 bases and J dropped 4 bases, with 12 bases sitting between them. The CDR3 runs 13 residues. Per the germline V gene, CDR1 is DFQATT and CDR2 is SNEGSKA (reference sequence). The CDR3 sequence is CSASSGIRETQYF. In DNA form, the CDR3 reads TGCAGTGCTAGCTCAGGGATTCGAGAGACCCAGTACTTC.

The chain recombines TRBV2 with TRBJ1-1, with D possibly matching TRBD1 (5 bases). The CDR3 runs 13 residues. In germline, CDR1 is SNHLY, CDR2 FYNNEI. Trimming stripped 8 bases from V and 5 bases from J, with 15 bases between. The CDR3 sequence: CASPTVPQTEAFF. CDR3 in DNA: TGTGCCAGCCCGACAGTCCCCCAGACTGAAGCTTTCTTT.

The chain combines TRBV5-1 with TRBJ2-7; 7 nucleotides match TRBD1. Per the germline V gene, CDR1 is SGHRS and CDR2 is YFSETQ. The CDR3 length is 17 residues. Trimming took 3 bases from V and 5 from J; bases not matched to a gene: 17. The CDR3 here is CASSYIADRQGVNEQYF. The CDR3 DNA reads as TGCGCCAGCAGCTACATTGCTGATCGACAGGGCGTCAACGAGCAGTACTTC.

The rearrangement links TRBV20-1 to TRBJ1-2, with a tentative D call TRBD1 (5 bases). The CDR3 extends over 13 amino acids. Germline CDR1 reads DFQATT; CDR2 reads SNEGSKA (reference sequence). Trimming stripped 3 bases from V and 2 bases from J, with 10 bases between. Written as DNA, the CDR3 is TGCAGTGCTAGGAGGGACCGAAACTATGGCTACACCTTC. It translates to CSARRDRNYGYTF.

The chain combines TRBV10-3 with TRBJ2-2; 9 bases are shared with TRBD2. Germline CDR1 reads ENHRY; CDR2 reads SYGVKD. The CDR3 contains 16 residues. After removal of 3 bases from V and 0 bases from J, the junction contained 2 bases not matched to a gene. For the CDR3, the DNA is TGTGCCATCAGTGATATAGCGGGAGCGAACACCGGGGAGCTGTTTTTT. Protein: CAISDIAGANTGELFF.

The genes are TRBV5-4 and TRBJ2-7, with 7 bases identical to TRBD2. V lost 10 bases to trimming and J lost 6 bases; unmatched junction nucleotides: 13. Germline CDR1 reads SGHNT; CDR2 reads YYREEE (reference sequence). CDR3 size: 13 residues. CDR3 sequence (DNA): TGTGCCTCTCCGGGGGGACCACCAACCGAGCAGTACTTC. It is translated as CASPGGPPTEQYF.

The chain joins TRBV19 to TRBJ1-1, with 8 nucleotides matching TRBD1. Germline assignment: CDR1 LNHDA and CDR2 SQIVND (reference sequence). V gave up 5 bases and J gave up 0 bases; unmatched junction bases: 8. This CDR3 region has 16 residues. CDR3 nucleotides: TGTGCCAGTAGTCCTTACAGGGGGACCATGAACACTGAAGCTTTCTTT. Its translation: CASSPYRGTMNTEAFF.

The J gene is TRBJ2-7, the V gene TRBV30; 10 positions agree with TRBD1. This CDR3 spans 15 amino acids. CDR1 GTSNPN and CDR2 SVGIG come from the germline V gene (reference sequence). V was pared by 3 bases and J by 1 base, with 6 bases of the junction left unmatched. The CDR3 nucleotides read TGTGCCTGGAGCAGGAAGGGACAGGGGTCCTACGAGCAGTACTTC. Translating it yields CAWSRKGQGSYEQYF. Together with reference TRBV30 and TRBJ2-7, the CDR3 gives the full variable domain: SQTIHQWPATLVQPVGSPLSLECTVEGTSNPNLYWYRQAAGRGLQLLFYSVGIGQISSEVPQNLSASRPQDRQFILSSKKLLLSDSGFYLCAWSRKGQGSYEQYFGPGTRLTVT.

The rearrangement uses TRBV20-1 and TRBJ1-1; TRBD1 is a possible D gene (5 bases). In germline, CDR1 is DFQATT, CDR2 SNEGSKA (reference sequence). V was pared by 3 bases and J by 1 base, with 12 bases between. The CDR3 loop spans 14 amino acids. CDR3 bases: TGCAGTGCTAGGATTAAGGGGCCGAACACTGAAGCTTTCTTT. Its protein product is CSARIKGPNTEAFF.

The table lists this clonotype with a few counts. The CDR3 sequence: CASSLEGSQPQHF. CDR3 DNA: TGTGCCAGCAGCTTGGAGGGGAGTCAGCCCCAGCATTTT. V is TRBV11-2 and J is TRBJ1-5, with D perhaps TRBD1 (5 bases). V dropped 3 bases and J dropped 6 bases, with 9 bases sitting between them. This CDR3 is built from 13 residues. CDR1 is SGHAT, CDR2 FQNNGV, per germline.

V usage is TRBV2 and J usage is TRBJ2-3; tentative D call: TRBD2 (6 bases). The CDR3 is 14 amino acids. Germline CDR1 reads SNHLY; CDR2 reads FYNNEI. V lost 7 bases, J lost 1 base, and 12 bases lay in between. For the CDR3, the DNA is TGTGCCAGCACTCGGGAGTCGGGCACAGATACGCAGTATTTT. Encoded protein: CASTRESGTDTQYF.

The chain is built from TRBV20-1 and TRBJ2-1; D tentatively reads TRBD1 or TRBD2 (5 bases each). Germline V lookup: CDR1 DFQATT, CDR2 SNEGSKA (reference sequence). Deletions cut 0 bases from V and 8 bases from J, with 17 bases between. This CDR3 spans 15 amino acids. For the CDR3, the DNA is TGCAGTGCTAGAGATGGTGGGCGGAGAGGGGATGAGCAGTTCTTC. It translates to CSARDGGRRGDEQFF.

The gene calls are TRBV5-4 and TRBJ1-1; D might be TRBD1 (6 bases). The germline V gene encodes CDR1 SGHNT and CDR2 YYREEE (reference sequence). The CDR3 loop spans 15 amino acids. V lost 1 base to trimming and J lost 1 base, with 11 bases between them. The CDR3 DNA follows: TGTGCCAGCAGCTTGACTGGGGGCGAGAACACTGAAGCTTTCTTT. It codes for CASSLTGGENTEAFF.

A single count supports this clonotype. This chain uses TRBV15 with TRBJ2-5; tentative D call: TRBD1 (5 bases). V was trimmed by 1 base and J by 0 bases, leaving 15 bases between them. The CDR3 consists of 17 residues. Germline-derived CDR1 and CDR2 are LNHNV and YYDKDF (reference sequence). Here the CDR3 DNA reads TGTGCCACCAGCAGAGTATGGCCTAGGGGTAACCAAGAGACCCAGTACTTC. It codes for CATSRVWPRGNQETQYF. The entire variable domain, with the rest obtained from reference TRBV15 and TRBJ2-5, is as follows: DAMVIQNPRYQVTQFGKPVTLSCSQTLNHNVMYWYQQKSSQAPKLLFHYYDKDFNNEADTPDNFQSRRPNTSFCFLDIRSPGLGDTAMYLCATSRVWPRGNQETQYFGPGTRLLVL.

This chain's CDR3 is CASSLGGLAGVETQYF. DNA for the CDR3: TGTGCCAGCAGTTTAGGGGGACTAGCGGGAGTTGAGACCCAGTACTTC. The chain uses TRBV12-3 or TRBV12-4 and TRBJ2-5, with 14 bases lining up with TRBD2. Germline trimming cut 1 base from V and 5 bases from J; bases unmatched to any gene: 3. This CDR3 contains 16 residues.

The chain couples TRBV29-1 to TRBJ1-1; D is perhaps TRBD1 (6 bases). With 4 bases removed from V and 5 bases from J, the gap between germline ends came to 11 bases. Germline assignment: CDR1 SQVTM and CDR2 ANQGSEA. CDR3 length: 12 amino acids. Written as DNA, the CDR3 is TGCAGCGTTGCCAGGGGCGAGACTGAAGCTTTCTTT. It yields the protein CSVARGETEAFF.

The CDR3 sequence: CASSLTAGGGYSYGYTF. In DNA, the CDR3 is TGTGCCAGCAGCTTAACGGCAGGTGGCGGCTATAGCTATGGCTACACCTTC. V gene TRBV7-9 combines with J gene TRBJ1-2; D gene unclear. From germline, CDR1 is SEHNR and CDR2 FQNEAQ (reference sequence). This CDR3 is 17 amino acids long. V lost 2 bases and J lost 4, with 20 bases in between.

The CDR3 spells CSVQRPGANTIYF. The CDR3 bases are TGCAGCGTCCAAAGGCCAGGGGCAAACACCATATATTTT. V and J are TRBV29-1 and TRBJ1-3, with D maybe TRBD1 (6 bases). V lost 6 bases and J lost 6, with 15 bases in between. The germline CDR1 and CDR2 sequences are SQVTM and ANQGSEA. The CDR3 is made up of 13 amino acids.

The CDR3 DNA sequence: TGTGCCAGCAGTGAAGCGCCGGCAGGGAGTGGCGACACTGAAGCTTTCTTT. Amino acids: CASSEAPAGSGDTEAFF. The V gene is TRBV2, the J gene TRBJ1-1; D is perhaps TRBD1 (5 bases). Trimming cost V 0 bases and J 3 bases, with 17 bases left between them. Germline V gives CDR1 SNHLY, CDR2 FYNNEI. CDR3 length equals 17 residues.